A selection of T cell receptor beta chains follows, all from one sample in a study of blood T cell repertoires in COVID-19. Profiled with immunoSEQ multiplex PCR; TCRdb holds only in-frame clones, not every one. The sample lists approximately 80,000 clones, 82% occurring once. The sample consisted of peripheral blood. The receptors here all came from a human donor in a cohort sampled during active COVID-19. The CDR3 runs from the conserved cysteine through the conserved F or W. Each record gives: D gene, V gene, J gene, CDR3 protein. The D gene is left open where the match is weak.

D gene: TRBD1
V gene: TRBV4-2
J gene: TRBJ1-2
CDR3 protein: CASSHRDGTGIYGYTF

D gene: -
V gene: TRBV7-8
J gene: TRBJ1-1
CDR3 protein: CASSTGLLNTEAFF

D gene: TRBD1
V gene: TRBV19
J gene: TRBJ1-1
CDR3 protein: CASSIGQGVTEAFF

D gene: -
V gene: TRBV7-9
J gene: TRBJ2-3
CDR3 protein: CASSFDRSTDTQYF

D gene: TRBD2
V gene: TRBV19
J gene: TRBJ2-7
CDR3 protein: CASRPGGGISYEQYF

D gene: -
V gene: TRBV19
J gene: TRBJ1-1
CDR3 protein: CASTLEAGAGNTEAFF

D gene: -
V gene: TRBV3-1/TRBV3-2
J gene: TRBJ1-6
CDR3 protein: CASSPRPGFHSPLHF

D gene: -
V gene: TRBV21-1
J gene: TRBJ2-7
CDR3 protein: CASSRDSNSYEQYF

D gene: TRBD2
V gene: TRBV5-4
J gene: TRBJ2-3
CDR3 protein: CASSWGGLVSDTQYF

D gene: TRBD1
V gene: TRBV9
J gene: TRBJ1-6
CDR3 protein: CASSSGGRSPLHF

D gene: -
V gene: TRBV18
J gene: TRBJ2-3
CDR3 protein: CASSPNSASTDTQYF